This is a list of T cell receptor beta chains from one sample in a study of T cells after yellow fever vaccination. TCRdb processed the 5' RACE reads anew with MiXCR; each CDR3 protein has one entry. The sample carries about 350,000 distinct CDR3 sequences, under 15% recorded once. This material consisted of CD4+ T cells sorted from PBMCs, taken 15 days after the yellow fever booster vaccination. Receptors originate from a young man who received the YFV17D yellow fever vaccine. Each CDR3 is given with its conserved first and last residue. The D gene is left open where the match is weak. The listing skips clone size in some rows; elsewhere it reads once, few, many or a size class.

size: -
V: TRBV28
D: -
J: TRBJ1-5
DNA: TGTGCCAGCAGTTCCCCCGGGGGGGGGTCCGGCAATCAGCCCCAGCATTTT
CDR3: CASSSPGGGSGNQPQHF

size: -
V: TRBV11-2
D: -
J: TRBJ1-2
DNA: TGTGCCAGCAGCTTAGGCGACCGAATATTACTCGGCTACACCTTC
CDR3: CASSLGDRILLGYTF

size: -
V: TRBV20-1
D: TRBD1
J: TRBJ2-1
DNA: TGCAGTGCCAGGACCGGGACAGGTCCGCTCAGGGGGCAGTTCTTC
CDR3: CSARTGTGPLRGQFF

size: -
V: TRBV12-3/TRBV12-4
D: -
J: TRBJ1-2
DNA: TGTGCCAGCAGTTTAGTAGGGAGAGGCTACACCTTC
CDR3: CASSLVGRGYTF

size: -
V: TRBV7-2
D: TRBD1
J: TRBJ1-1
DNA: TGTGCCAGCAGCTCAGTTGACAGGGGGACTGAAGCTTTCTTT
CDR3: CASSSVDRGTEAFF

size: -
V: TRBV5-1
D: -
J: TRBJ2-3
DNA: TGCGCCAGCAGGAAAGAGGGAGATACGCAGTATTTT
CDR3: CASRKEGDTQYF

size: few
V: TRBV18
D: -
J: TRBJ2-3
DNA: TGTGCCAGCTCCCACTCAGTCGCGGTCGGGGGTAGCACAGATACGCAGTATTTT
CDR3: CASSHSVAVGGSTDTQYF

size: many
V: TRBV20-1
D: -
J: TRBJ2-7
DNA: TGCAGTGCGACCCTCCGGGGGCCTATGGACGAGCAGTACTTC
CDR3: CSATLRGPMDEQYF

size: few
V: TRBV11-1
D: -
J: TRBJ2-5
DNA: TGTGCCAGCAGGAGCGCAGGGTCGGGGGAGACCCAGTACTTC
CDR3: CASRSAGSGETQYF

size: few
V: TRBV27
D: -
J: TRBJ1-1
DNA: TGTGCCAGCAGGACGGGGGAAAGTAAGGCTTTCTTT
CDR3: CASRTGESKAFF

size: -
V: TRBV2
D: -
J: TRBJ2-3
DNA: TGTGCCAGCAGGGGGAGGCTTGGAGATACGCAGTATTTT
CDR3: CASRGRLGDTQYF